The 16 T cell receptor beta chains given below trace back to one sample, sequenced in a study of beta chain features in type 1 diabetes. Expressed TCRB transcripts were sequenced because the entire RNA isolate underwent reverse transcription. Produced via immunoSEQ multiplex PCR; TCRdb's table is partial and in-frame only. This sample carries about 900,000 clones, about 17% of them seen once, and the ten largest clones take around 0.02%. The material sequenced was naive CD4+ T cells from blood. The receptor source for this set is a woman younger than 35 in good health.

This clone was seen more than once but under ten times. V is TRBV18 and J is TRBJ2-5; D possibly corresponds to TRBD2 (5 bases). The CDR3 runs 12 residues. Trimming left V 5 bases short and J 5 bases short, with 9 bases between. The V gene's germline CDR1 is KGHSH and CDR2 LQKENI. CDR3 sequence reads: CASSTSRETQYF. The DNA of the CDR3 is TGTGCCAGCTCAACTAGTCGGGAGACCCAGTACTTC.

V and J are TRBV4-1 and TRBJ2-2, with 8 nucleotides matching TRBD2. The length of the CDR3 is 17 residues. The germline CDR1 and CDR2 sequences are MGHRA and YSYEKL. V shed 5 bases and J 2 bases; nucleotides not matched to a gene: 10. The CDR3 bases are TGCGCCAGCAGCGAGAGCGGGAGCGGGGCTAACACCGGGGAGCTGTTTTTT. Amino acid sequence: CASSESGSGANTGELFF.

This clone was detected a few times. The V call is TRBV9, the J call TRBJ2-7, with TRBD1 matching over 10 bases. J lost 5 bases, V lost 7 bases, and 18 bases had no gene match. The CDR3 spans 17 residues. Germline values: CDR1 SGDLS, CDR2 YYNGEE. CDR3 in DNA: TGTGCCAGCCAAGAGGGCCCAACCGGGACAGGGGATGACGAGCAGTACTTC. Translated: CASQEGPTGTGDDEQYF.

This clone was counted between two and nine times. The V and J genes are TRBV19 and TRBJ2-3, with 7 positions matching TRBD2. The V gene end was trimmed by 7 bases and the J gene end by 2 bases; junction bases not matched to a gene: 3. CDR3 length equals 13 residues. Per the germline V gene, CDR1 is LNHDA and CDR2 is SQIVND (reference sequence). Here the CDR3 DNA reads TGTGCCAGTATGCGGGGGACCACAGATACGCAGTATTTT. Amino acid sequence: CASMRGTTDTQYF.

The CDR3 DNA follows: TGTGCCAGCAGTGTGGCGGGAGGACCCGGGGAGCTGTTTTTT. Encoded protein: CASSVAGGPGELFF. V gene TRBV2 combines with J gene TRBJ2-2; 8 nucleotides align to TRBD2. Germline CDR1 and CDR2: SNHLY and FYNNEI. This CDR3 region has 14 residues. Germline trimming cut 4 bases from V and 6 bases from J; bases unmatched to any gene: 4.

This clone was observed a handful of times. At the DNA level, this CDR3 is encoded by other sequences in the same sample as well. J is TRBJ2-5 and V is TRBV18; D remains unclear. With 3 bases removed from V and 1 base from J, the gap between germline ends came to 6 bases. CDR1 and CDR2 (germline): KGHSH, LQKENI. The CDR3 length is 13 residues. Here the CDR3 DNA reads TGTGCCAGCTCACCCCTAATCCAAGAGACCCAGTACTTC. It encodes CASSPLIQETQYF. The full variable domain, completed using reference TRBV18 and TRBJ2-5, is NAGVMQNPRHLVRRRGQEARLRCSPMKGHSHVYWYRQLPEEGLKFMVYLQKENIIDESGMPKERFSAEFPKEGPSILRIQQVVRGDSAAYFCASSPLIQETQYFGPGTRLLVL.

This clone has a handful of counts. The chain links TRBV2 to TRBJ2-1, with D perhaps matching TRBD1 (7 bases). Trimming pared 7 bases from V and 2 bases from J, leaving 27 bases between. CDR1 and CDR2 from the germline V gene are SNHLY and FYNNEI. The CDR3 runs to 19 residues. DNA of the CDR3: TGTGCCAGCATGACGCCCGCGGTTAGCAGGGGGGTGACCTACAATGAGCAGTTCTTC. Translation gives CASMTPAVSRGVTYNEQFF.

This clone came up a few times. This rearrangement joins TRBV2 to TRBJ2-5; D may be TRBD1 or TRBD2 (5 bases each). CDR3 length equals 13 residues. Germline CDR1 is SNHLY and CDR2 is FYNNEI. The V end lost 4 bases, the J end lost 2 bases, and 8 bases lay between the germline ends. DNA for the CDR3: TGTGCCAGCAGTGGGGACGGTCAAGAGACCCAGTACTTC. This codes for CASSGDGQETQYF. Full variable domain (outside the CDR3, taken from reference TRBV2 and TRBJ2-5): EPEVTQTPSHQVTQMGQEVILRCVPISNHLYFYWYRQILGQKVEFLVSFYNNEISEKSEIFDDQFSVERPDGSNFTLKIRSTKLEDSAMYFCASSGDGQETQYFGPGTRLLVL.

This clone was counted a few times. The chain carries TRBV7-2 and TRBJ2-7; D is undetermined. This CDR3 comprises 14 residues. The germline CDR1 and CDR2 sequences are SGHTA and FQGNSA. Trimming pared 1 base from V and 6 bases from J, leaving 13 bases between. CDR3 nucleotides: TGTGCCAGCAGCTTAGGGCCAACAAGTAGCGAGCAGTACTTC. Translated: CASSLGPTSSEQYF.

The chain uses TRBV15 and TRBJ2-3, with TRBD1 as a possible D gene (5 bases). The CDR3 covers 15 residues. Per germline, CDR1 LNHNV and CDR2 YYDKDF (reference sequence). Trimming stripped 1 base from V and 5 bases from J, with 13 bases between. The CDR3 loop is CATSRVRDSRDTQYF. In DNA form, the CDR3 reads TGTGCCACCAGCAGAGTCCGAGACAGTAGAGATACGCAGTATTTT. The full variable domain, completed using reference TRBV15 and TRBJ2-3, is DAMVIQNPRYQVTQFGKPVTLSCSQTLNHNVMYWYQQKSSQAPKLLFHYYDKDFNNEADTPDNFQSRRPNTSFCFLDIRSPGLGDTAMYLCATSRVRDSRDTQYFGPGTRLTVL.

This clone turned up a few times. The J gene is TRBJ2-6, the V gene TRBV2; D is ambiguous. The V gene lost 6 bases and the J gene lost 3 bases, with 3 bases spanning the gap. CDR1 and CDR2 from the germline V gene are SNHLY and FYNNEI. CDR3 length: 12 amino acids. In DNA form, the CDR3 reads TGTGCCAGCAGACGTGGGGCCAACGTCCTGACTTTC. It translates to CASRRGANVLTF. The variable domain in full, completed from reference TRBV2 and TRBJ2-6, reads EPEVTQTPSHQVTQMGQEVILRCVPISNHLYFYWYRQILGQKVEFLVSFYNNEISEKSEIFDDQFSVERPDGSNFTLKIRSTKLEDSAMYFCASRRGANVLTFGAGSRLTVL.

This clone was picked up a small number of times. The gene calls are TRBV7-3 and TRBJ2-1, with D unclear. The germline V gene encodes CDR1 SGHTA and CDR2 FQGTGA. V was cut by 1 base and J by 7 bases, with 8 bases left in between. This CDR3 is built from 13 residues. The chain's CDR3 is CASSLISDNEQFF. The CDR3 bases are TGTGCCAGCAGCTTAATCTCCGATAATGAGCAGTTCTTC.

This clone was recorded a few times. The chain joins TRBV29-1 to TRBJ2-1; D is possibly TRBD2 (6 bases). Trimming shortened V by 5 bases and J by 8 bases, and 16 bases separated the two germline ends. The CDR3 length is 13 residues. Germline lookup yields CDR1 SQVTM and CDR2 ANQGSEA. The CDR3, as DNA: TGCAGCGTTCTATCCGGGAGTTGGGATGAGCAGTTCTTC. Translated, it gives CSVLSGSWDEQFF.

The rearrangement uses TRBV18 and TRBJ1-2; 8 bases line up with TRBD1. Per the germline V gene, CDR1 is KGHSH and CDR2 is LQKENI. This CDR3 region has 17 residues. The junction had 11 bases not matched to a gene; V was cut back by 1 base and J by 4 bases. The CDR3 protein is CASSPQLSGQAGYGYTF. Here the CDR3 DNA reads TGTGCCAGCTCACCACAACTCTCGGGACAGGCCGGCTATGGCTACACCTTC.

This clone came up a few times. This rearrangement joins TRBV2 to TRBJ2-1, with 8 positions matching TRBD2. CDR1 and CDR2 (germline): SNHLY, FYNNEI. This CDR3 comprises 15 residues. The junction had 8 bases not matched to a gene; V was cut back by 2 bases and J by 8 bases. For the CDR3, the DNA is TGTGCCAGCAGTGAAAGTCTAGCGGGCTTCGATGAGCAGTTCTTC. It specifies CASSESLAGFDEQFF.

V is TRBV7-8 and J is TRBJ2-5, with a tentative D call TRBD2 (5 bases). The CDR3 has 15 amino acids. Per germline, CDR1 SGHVS and CDR2 FQNEAQ. Trimming stripped 5 bases from V and 2 bases from J, with 15 bases between. The CDR3 protein is CASSRRSGRQETQYF. The DNA for the CDR3 is TGTGCCAGCAGCCGGAGGTCCGGACGACAAGAGACCCAGTACTTC.